The 14 T cell receptor beta chains presented below share a single source sample, sequenced in a study of T cell responses to AZD1222 COVID-19 vaccine. The table came from immunoSEQ multiplex PCR; TCRdb's copy has only in-frame clones and leaves some out. This table has 250,000 to 300,000 clones, about 94% appearing once. The sequencing here drew on peripheral blood, taken 28 days after the second AZD1222 dose. Receptor source: an adult who received the AZD1222 COVID-19 vaccine.

This chain joins TRBV28 and TRBJ2-1; 8 nucleotides match TRBD1. The CDR3 extends over 15 amino acids. Germline V gene lookup returns CDR1 MDHEN and CDR2 SYDVKM. Trimming cost V 5 bases and J 3 bases; bases outside gene matches: 6. The CDR3 loop reads CASSLPGTGYNEQFF. CDR3 bases: TGTGCCAGCAGTCTTCCCGGGACAGGCTACAATGAGCAGTTCTTC.

This chain joins TRBV6-5 and TRBJ1-6; TRBD1 aligns across 9 bases. The germline CDR1 and CDR2 sequences are MNHEY and SVGAGI. This CDR3 has 15 residues. V was pared by 3 bases and J by 8 bases, with 5 bases of the junction left unmatched. This chain's CDR3 is CASSYQDRGDSPLHF. In DNA, the CDR3 is TGTGCCAGCAGTTATCAGGACAGGGGTGATTCACCCCTCCACTTT.

This clone was counted a single time. In the same sample, other DNA sequences code for this CDR3. V is TRBV28 and J is TRBJ2-7; no clear D gene. CDR1 and CDR2 from the germline V gene are MDHEN and SYDVKM. The V end was cut by 6 bases, the J end by 0 bases, with 3 bases between. The CDR3 totals 11 residues. The CDR3 spells CASRSSYEQYF. In nucleotides, the CDR3 is TGTGCCAGCAGAAGCTCCTACGAGCAGTACTTC.

The V and J genes are TRBV18 and TRBJ1-5, with a tentative D call TRBD1 (6 bases). CDR1 is KGHSH and CDR2 is LQKENI in the germline V gene. Trimming pared 2 bases from V and 0 bases from J, leaving 8 bases between. This CDR3 comprises 15 residues. The CDR3 protein is CASSPAGDSNQPQHF. Written as DNA, the CDR3 is TGTGCCAGCTCACCAGCAGGGGATAGCAATCAGCCCCAGCATTTT. Full variable domain (remainder filled in from reference TRBV18 and TRBJ1-5): NAGVMQNPRHLVRRRGQEARLRCSPMKGHSHVYWYRQLPEEGLKFMVYLQKENIIDESGMPKERFSAEFPKEGPSILRIQQVVRGDSAAYFCASSPAGDSNQPQHFGDGTRLSIL.

The chain combines TRBV4-1 with TRBJ1-1, with unresolved D. Per the germline V gene, CDR1 is MGHRA and CDR2 is YSYEKL. V shed 0 bases and J shed 3 bases, with 14 bases lying between them. The CDR3 is 16 residues long. CDR3 coding DNA: TGCGCCAGCAGCCAAGATCTCCGGACGGGAGACACTGAAGCTTTCTTT. Its translation: CASSQDLRTGDTEAFF.

The rearrangement links TRBV25-1 to TRBJ1-1; D not certain. V lost 1 base, J lost 0 bases, and 9 bases lay in between. The CDR3 runs to 15 residues. CDR1 and CDR2 from the germline V gene are MGHDK and SYGVNS. This CDR3 reads CASSESRGLNTEAFF. CDR3 DNA: TGTGCCAGCAGTGAATCACGGGGTTTGAACACTGAAGCTTTCTTT.

V and J are TRBV5-1 and TRBJ1-2, with D possibly being TRBD1 (5 bases). The length of the CDR3 is 13 residues. CDR1 SGHRS and CDR2 YFSETQ come from the germline V gene. V was pared by 2 bases and J by 8 bases, with 13 bases between. CDR3 in amino acids: CASSLEGASGYTF. CDR3 coding DNA: TGCGCCAGCAGCTTAGAAGGGGCGAGCGGCTACACCTTC.

The gene calls are TRBV7-2 and TRBJ2-3; the D is unclear. Germline-derived CDR1 and CDR2 are SGHTA and FQGNSA. The CDR3 has 13 residues. The ends were cut back, 0 bases at V and 4 bases at J, with 5 bases in the middle. CDR3 sequence reads: CASSLAPPDTQYF. The CDR3 DNA reads as TGTGCCAGCAGCTTAGCCCCGCCAGATACGCAGTATTTT.

The table lists this clone with a count of one. The same CDR3 also results from other DNA sequences found in this sample. V and J are TRBV5-1 and TRBJ2-7; 9 nucleotides agree with TRBD1. The V gene's germline CDR1 is SGHRS and CDR2 YFSETQ. The CDR3 extends over 14 amino acids. With 4 bases clipped from V and 3 bases from J, the junction kept 5 bases outside the gene matches. CDR3 protein: CASSPGQGGYEQYF. The CDR3, as DNA: TGCGCCAGCAGCCCGGGACAGGGAGGCTACGAGCAGTACTTC.

V and J are TRBV7-9 and TRBJ2-1, with 10 bases that match TRBD2. This CDR3 region has 19 residues. Germline CDR1 is SEHNR and CDR2 is FQNEAQ (reference sequence). Germline trimming cut 5 bases from V and 3 bases from J; bases unmatched to any gene: 16. The CDR3 region has the DNA TGTGCCAGCAGCCCCCCCAGCGGGGGGGCCCGTTTCTTCTACAATGAGCAGTTCTTC. Its translation: CASSPPSGGARFFYNEQFF.

The chain uses TRBV7-2 and TRBJ1-2; D perhaps matches TRBD1 (6 bases). Trimming shortened V by 2 bases and J by 4 bases, and 17 bases separated the two germline ends. Per the germline V gene, CDR1 is SGHTA and CDR2 is FQGNSA. CDR3 size: 16 residues. DNA of the CDR3: TGTGCCAGCAGCTTACAACAGGGTATTGTCTCCTATGGCTACACCTTC. As protein: CASSLQQGIVSYGYTF.

The chain's CDR3 is CASSWTGQETQYF. The CDR3, as DNA: TGTGCCAGTAGTTGGACAGGGCAAGAGACCCAGTACTTC. This sequence joins TRBV19 and TRBJ2-5; 8 bases are shared with TRBD1. CDR1 LNHDA and CDR2 SQIVND come from the germline V gene (reference sequence). The junction had 1 base not matched to a gene; V was cut back by 5 bases and J by 2 bases. The CDR3 covers 13 residues.

V is TRBV18 and J is TRBJ1-1; a possible D gene is TRBD1 (5 bases). The CDR3 sequence is 12 residues long. Deletions cut 4 bases from V and 8 bases from J, with 11 bases between. The germline V gene has CDR1 KGHSH and CDR2 LQKENI. CDR3 nucleotides: TGTGCCAGCTCACACGGGACTACCGAAGCTTTCTTT. As protein: CASSHGTTEAFF. Supplemented by reference TRBV18 and TRBJ1-1, the full variable domain reads NAGVMQNPRHLVRRRGQEARLRCSPMKGHSHVYWYRQLPEEGLKFMVYLQKENIIDESGMPKERFSAEFPKEGPSILRIQQVVRGDSAAYFCASSHGTTEAFFGQGTRLTVV.

The chain is built from TRBV28 and TRBJ1-1, with TRBD1 identical over 8 bases. V was clipped by 6 bases and J by 2 bases; unmatched bases: 2. The germline V gene encodes CDR1 MDHEN and CDR2 SYDVKM. The CDR3 runs 13 residues. The DNA of the CDR3 is TGTGCCAGCAGAGGACAGGGCAACACTGAAGCTTTCTTT. The encoded protein is CASRGQGNTEAFF.